This T cell receptor beta chain was identified during a study of technical replicates of blood from a few donors. The data were produced by immunoSEQ multiplex PCR, yet TCRdb's version contains in-frame clones alone and is incomplete. The profile shows tens of thousands of clones, approximately 94% of them singletons. The CDR3 sequence is 14 residues long. Germline V gene data show CDR1 as SGHRS and CDR2 as YFSETQ. V was shortened by 0 bases and J by 12 bases, with 18 bases between the two germline ends. The specimen sequenced was T cells isolated from PBMCs. This sequence joins TRBV5-1 and TRBJ1-2, with D unclear. This clonotype originated in a human donor in good health. The CDR3 here is CASSLAEGPMANTF. The CDR3 DNA reads TGCGCCAGCAGCTTGGCCGAGGGCCCTATGGCTAACACCTTC.